A selection of T cell receptor beta chains follows, all from one sample in a study of blood T cell repertoires in COVID-19. TCRdb's table, derived via immunoSEQ multiplex PCR, lists solely in-frame clones and lacks some. This table has under 250,000 clones, 84% appearing once. The sample was peripheral blood. These receptors were obtained from a woman in her forties or fifties with active or convalescent COVID-19. The CDR3 runs from the conserved cysteine through the conserved F or W. D genes are given only for firm matches.

NA | 12 | TRBJ1-2 | TRBV5-6 | CASSPGEGGYTF
TRBD2 | 18 | TRBJ2-1 | TRBV5-4 | CASSPPGLAGGLYNEQFF
TRBD1 | 17 | TRBJ1-5 | TRBV12-5 | CASGLSTQGMSNQPQHF
TRBD1 | 15 | TRBJ1-4 | TRBV2 | CASTSRQGVGEKLFF
TRBD1 | 15 | TRBJ2-2 | TRBV7-9 | CASSFGAGGTGELFF
NA | 17 | TRBJ2-3 | TRBV5-1 | CASSKDPRTRRTDTQYF
NA | 14 | TRBJ1-2 | TRBV18 | CASSPGPDNYGYTF
NA | 12 | TRBJ1-2 | TRBV28 | CASRDRRSGYTF
TRBD1 | 16 | TRBJ2-6 | TRBV11-3 | CASSLGGGSGANVLTF
NA | 14 | TRBJ2-5 | TRBV7-9 | CASSPGGMERTQYF